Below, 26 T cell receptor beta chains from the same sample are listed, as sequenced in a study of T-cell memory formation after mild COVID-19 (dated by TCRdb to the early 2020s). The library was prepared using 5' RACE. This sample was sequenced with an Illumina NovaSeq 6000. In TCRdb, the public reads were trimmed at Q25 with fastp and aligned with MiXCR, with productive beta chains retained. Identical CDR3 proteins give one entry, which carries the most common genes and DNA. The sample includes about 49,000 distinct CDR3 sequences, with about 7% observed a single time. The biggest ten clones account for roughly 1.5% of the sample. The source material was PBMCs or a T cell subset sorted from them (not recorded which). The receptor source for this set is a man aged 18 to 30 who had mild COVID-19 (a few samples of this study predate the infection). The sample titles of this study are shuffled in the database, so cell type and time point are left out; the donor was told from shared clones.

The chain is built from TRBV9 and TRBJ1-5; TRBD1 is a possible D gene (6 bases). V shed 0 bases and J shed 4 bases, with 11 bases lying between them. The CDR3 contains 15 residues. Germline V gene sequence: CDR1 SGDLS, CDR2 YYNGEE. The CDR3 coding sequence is TGTGCCAGCAGCGTAGCGCCAGGGGAGAATCAGCCCCAGCATTTT. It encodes CASSVAPGENQPQHF.

CDR3: CASSVRKGTNTEAFF. The CDR3 bases are TGTGCCAGCAGTGTACGAAAAGGAACGAACACTGAAGCTTTCTTT. This chain uses TRBV2 with TRBJ1-1; D remains unclear. V lost 4 bases, J lost 1 base, and 13 bases lay in between. The V gene's germline CDR1 is SNHLY and CDR2 FYNNEI. The CDR3 consists of 15 residues. The entire variable domain, with the rest obtained from reference TRBV2 and TRBJ1-1, is as follows: EPEVTQTPSHQVTQMGQEVILRCVPISNHLYFYWYRQILGQKVEFLVSFYNNEISEKSEIFDDQFSVERPDGSNFTLKIRSTKLEDSAMYFCASSVRKGTNTEAFFGQGTRLTVV.

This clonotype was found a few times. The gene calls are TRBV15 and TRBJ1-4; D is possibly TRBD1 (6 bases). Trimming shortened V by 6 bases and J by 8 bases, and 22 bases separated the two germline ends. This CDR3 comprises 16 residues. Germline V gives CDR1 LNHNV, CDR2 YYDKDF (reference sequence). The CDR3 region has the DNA TGTGCCACCAGGACCTCGGGGGGGGCTCTTAACGAAAAACTGTTTTTT. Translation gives CATRTSGGALNEKLFF.

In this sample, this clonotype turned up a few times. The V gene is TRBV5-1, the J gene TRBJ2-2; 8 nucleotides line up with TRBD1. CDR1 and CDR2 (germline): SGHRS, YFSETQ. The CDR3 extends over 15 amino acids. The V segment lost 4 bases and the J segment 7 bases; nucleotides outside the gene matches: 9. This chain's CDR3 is CASSPGQGAFGELFF. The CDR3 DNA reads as TGCGCCAGCAGCCCCGGGCAGGGGGCGTTCGGGGAGCTGTTTTTT.

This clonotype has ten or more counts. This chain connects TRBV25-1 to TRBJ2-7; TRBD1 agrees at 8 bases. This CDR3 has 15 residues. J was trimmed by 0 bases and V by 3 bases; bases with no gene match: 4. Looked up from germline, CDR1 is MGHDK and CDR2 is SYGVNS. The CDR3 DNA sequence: TGTGCCAGCAGTGACCCTACAGGGGGCTCCTACGAGCAGTACTTC. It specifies CASSDPTGGSYEQYF.

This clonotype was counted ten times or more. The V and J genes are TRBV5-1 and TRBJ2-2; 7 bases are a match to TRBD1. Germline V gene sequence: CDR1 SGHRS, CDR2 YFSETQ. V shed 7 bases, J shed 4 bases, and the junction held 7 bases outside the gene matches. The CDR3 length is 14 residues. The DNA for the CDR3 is TGCGCCAGCGGACGGGACAGAGTCACCGGGGAGCTGTTTTTT. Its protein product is CASGRDRVTGELFF.

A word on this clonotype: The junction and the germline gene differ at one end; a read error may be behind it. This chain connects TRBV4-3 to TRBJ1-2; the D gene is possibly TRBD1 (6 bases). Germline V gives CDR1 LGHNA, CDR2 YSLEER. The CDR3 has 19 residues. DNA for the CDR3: TGCGCCAGCAGACAAGATGCCGGAGGGGGTACTAGACCTAACTATGGCTACACCTTC. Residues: CASRQDAGGGTRPNYGYTF.

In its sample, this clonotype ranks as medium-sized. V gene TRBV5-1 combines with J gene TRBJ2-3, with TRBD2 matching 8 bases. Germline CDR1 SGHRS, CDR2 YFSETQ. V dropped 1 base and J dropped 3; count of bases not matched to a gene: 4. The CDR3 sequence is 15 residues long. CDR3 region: CASSLSGGGTDTQYF. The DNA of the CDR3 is TGCGCCAGCAGCTTGTCCGGGGGGGGGACAGATACGCAGTATTTT.

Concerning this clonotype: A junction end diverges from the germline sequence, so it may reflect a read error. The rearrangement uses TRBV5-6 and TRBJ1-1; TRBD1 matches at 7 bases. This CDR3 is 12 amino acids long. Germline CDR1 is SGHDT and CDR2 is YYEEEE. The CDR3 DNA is TGTGCCAGCAGCCCAGACAGGGAACGCCTCTCCTTT. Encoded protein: CASSPDRERLSF.

The CDR3 sequence: CASSHRGINTEAFF. CDR3 DNA: TGCGCCAGCAGCCACAGGGGCATAAACACTGAAGCTTTCTTT. This chain joins TRBV4-1 and TRBJ1-1; maybe TRBD1 (6 bases). Germline lookup yields CDR1 MGHRA and CDR2 YSYEKL. CDR3 length: 14 amino acids. V lost 3 bases, J lost 2 bases, and 10 bases lay in between.

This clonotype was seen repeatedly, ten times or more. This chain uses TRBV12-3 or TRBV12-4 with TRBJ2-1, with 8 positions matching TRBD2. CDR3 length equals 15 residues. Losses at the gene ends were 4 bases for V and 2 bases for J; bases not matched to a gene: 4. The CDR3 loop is CASSWDSGAYNEQFF. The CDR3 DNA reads TGTGCCAGCAGTTGGGATAGCGGGGCCTACAATGAGCAGTTCTTC.

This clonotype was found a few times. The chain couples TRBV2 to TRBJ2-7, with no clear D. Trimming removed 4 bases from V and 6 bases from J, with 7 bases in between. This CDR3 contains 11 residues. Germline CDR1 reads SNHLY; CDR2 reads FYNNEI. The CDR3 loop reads CASSARLEQYF. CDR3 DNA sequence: TGTGCCAGCAGTGCCCGGCTCGAGCAGTACTTC.

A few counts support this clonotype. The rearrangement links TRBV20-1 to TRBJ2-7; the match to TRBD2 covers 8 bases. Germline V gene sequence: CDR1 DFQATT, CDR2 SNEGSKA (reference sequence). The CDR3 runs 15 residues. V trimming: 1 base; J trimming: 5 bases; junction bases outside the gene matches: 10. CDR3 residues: CSARGPGGARDEQYV. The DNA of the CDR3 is TGCAGTGCTAGAGGTCCCGGGGGGGCGAGGGACGAGCAGTACGTC.

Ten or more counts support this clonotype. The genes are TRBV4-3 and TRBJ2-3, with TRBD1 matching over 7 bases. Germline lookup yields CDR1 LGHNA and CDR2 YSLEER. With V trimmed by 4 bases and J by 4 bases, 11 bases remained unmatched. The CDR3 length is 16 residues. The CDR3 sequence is CASSPGTVGNSDTQYF. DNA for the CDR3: TGCGCCAGCAGCCCGGGGACAGTTGGGAACTCAGATACGCAGTATTTT.

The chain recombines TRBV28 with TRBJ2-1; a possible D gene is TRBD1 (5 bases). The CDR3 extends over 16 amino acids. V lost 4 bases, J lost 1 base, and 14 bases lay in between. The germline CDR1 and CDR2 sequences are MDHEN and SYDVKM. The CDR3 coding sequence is TGTGCCAGCAGTTCCCTAGACAGCGCTTCCTACAATGAGCAGTTCTTC. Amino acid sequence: CASSSLDSASYNEQFF.

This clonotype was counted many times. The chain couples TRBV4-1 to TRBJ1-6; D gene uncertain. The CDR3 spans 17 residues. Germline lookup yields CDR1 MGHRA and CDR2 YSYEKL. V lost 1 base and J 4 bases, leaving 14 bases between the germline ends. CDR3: CASSQGSQDLYNSPLHF. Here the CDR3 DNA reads TGCGCCAGCAGCCAAGGCAGCCAAGACCTTTATAATTCACCCCTCCACTTT.

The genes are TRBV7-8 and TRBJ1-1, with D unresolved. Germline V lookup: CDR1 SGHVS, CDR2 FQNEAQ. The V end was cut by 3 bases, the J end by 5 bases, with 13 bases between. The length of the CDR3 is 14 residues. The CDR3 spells CASSFSDLRTEAFF. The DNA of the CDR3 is TGTGCCAGCAGCTTCTCGGACCTTAGGACTGAAGCTTTCTTT.

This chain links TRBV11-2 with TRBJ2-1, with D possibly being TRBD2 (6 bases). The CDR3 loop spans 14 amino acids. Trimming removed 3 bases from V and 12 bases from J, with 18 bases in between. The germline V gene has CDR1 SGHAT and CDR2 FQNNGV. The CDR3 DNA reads TGTGCCAGCAGCTTCGACTCTGGGCCCGGGGGGCAGTTCTTC. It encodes CASSFDSGPGGQFF.

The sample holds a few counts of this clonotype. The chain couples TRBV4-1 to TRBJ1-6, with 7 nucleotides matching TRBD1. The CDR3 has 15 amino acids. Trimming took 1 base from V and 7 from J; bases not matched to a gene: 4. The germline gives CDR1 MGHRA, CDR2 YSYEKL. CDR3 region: CASSQADRSNSPLHF. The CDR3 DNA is TGCGCCAGCAGCCAAGCGGACAGGTCGAATTCACCCCTCCACTTT.

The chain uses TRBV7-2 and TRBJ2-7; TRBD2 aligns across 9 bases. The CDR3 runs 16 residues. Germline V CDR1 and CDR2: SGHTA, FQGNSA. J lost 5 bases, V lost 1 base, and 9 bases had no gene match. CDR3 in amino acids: CASSLEGGGAGHEQYV. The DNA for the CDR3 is TGTGCCAGCAGCTTAGAAGGCGGGGGGGCCGGTCACGAGCAGTACGTC.

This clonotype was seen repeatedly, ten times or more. CDR3 DNA: TGTGCCAGCAGAAGGACAGGGTGGAACGAGCAGTACGTC. It specifies CASRRTGWNEQYV. The chain is built from TRBV6-2 or TRBV6-3 and TRBJ2-7; 8 bases are shared with TRBD1. Trimming removed 6 bases from V and 5 bases from J; junction bases left unmatched: 6. The CDR3 has 13 residues. CDR1 is MNHEY, CDR2 SVGEGT, per germline.

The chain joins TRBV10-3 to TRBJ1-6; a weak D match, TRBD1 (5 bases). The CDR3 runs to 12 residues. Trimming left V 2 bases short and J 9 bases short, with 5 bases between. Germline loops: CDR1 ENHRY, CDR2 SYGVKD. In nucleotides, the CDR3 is TGTGCCATCAGTGAGCAGGGTTCACCCCTCCACTTT. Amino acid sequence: CAISEQGSPLHF.

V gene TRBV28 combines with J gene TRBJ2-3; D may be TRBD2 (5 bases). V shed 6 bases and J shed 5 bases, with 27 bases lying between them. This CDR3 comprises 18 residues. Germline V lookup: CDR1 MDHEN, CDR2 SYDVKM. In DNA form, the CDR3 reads TGTGCCAGCAGCTCCGCTCAGGTGCGTTTCGACCGGGAAGATACGCAGTATTTT. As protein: CASSSAQVRFDREDTQYF.

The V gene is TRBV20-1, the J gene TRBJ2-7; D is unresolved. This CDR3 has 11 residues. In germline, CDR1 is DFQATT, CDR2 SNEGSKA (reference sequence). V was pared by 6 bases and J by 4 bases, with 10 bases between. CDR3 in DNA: TGCAGTGCCGGGTTAGGTTACGAGCAGTACTTC. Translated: CSAGLGYEQYF.

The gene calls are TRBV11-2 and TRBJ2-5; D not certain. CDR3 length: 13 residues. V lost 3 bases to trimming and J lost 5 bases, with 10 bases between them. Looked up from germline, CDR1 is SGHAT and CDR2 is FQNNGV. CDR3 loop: CASSLGLSETQYF. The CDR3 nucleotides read TGTGCCAGCAGCTTGGGCCTATCGGAGACCCAGTACTTC.

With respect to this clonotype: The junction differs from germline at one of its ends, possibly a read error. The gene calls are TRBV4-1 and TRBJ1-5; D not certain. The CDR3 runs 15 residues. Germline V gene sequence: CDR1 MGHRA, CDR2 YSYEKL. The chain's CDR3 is CASSPRWVSNQHQHF. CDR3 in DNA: TGCGCCAGCAGCCCCCGCTGGGTTAGCAATCAGCACCAGCATTTT.